This T cell receptor beta chain was obtained from a study of blood T cell repertoires in COVID-19. Across the study: Spain, Italy and the United States supplied samples that represented acute and convalescent COVID-19. From T cells, B-cell-depleted T cells, or PBMCs came the material, which was cDNA or gDNA.

This CDR3 has 13 amino acids. J gave up 5 bases and V 4 bases, and 3 bases lay outside the gene matches. Germline V CDR1 and CDR2: SEHNR, FQNEAQ (reference sequence). Generated by immunoSEQ multiplex PCR, the TCRdb table keeps only in-frame clones and is missing some. The top ten hold 20% to 25% of the sample, which has 40,000 to 50,000 clones, about 89% seen once. The clonotype comes from a man aged 50 or older with active COVID-19. This sequence joins TRBV7-9 and TRBJ1-1; the match to TRBD1 covers 8 bases. The sequenced sample was peripheral blood. The CDR3 nucleotides are TGTGCCAGCAGCTCTCGGGACAGGACTGAAGCTTTCTTT. Translating it yields CASSSRDRTEAFF.